This TCR beta chain stems from a study of blood T cell repertoires in COVID-19. In the study overall: From T cells, B-cell-depleted T cells, or PBMCs came the material, which was cDNA or gDNA.

This CDR3 region has 14 residues. CDR1 and CDR2 from the germline V gene are SQVTM and ANQGSEA. Trimming shortened V by 5 bases and J by 4 bases, and 14 bases separated the two germline ends. Authors' methods: Nucleated cell counts were estimated from reference gene primer amplification. Sequencing used immunoSEQ multiplex PCR; TCRdb keeps in-frame clones, though not all of them. The V and J calls and clone size come from that table; D and trimming were worked out from the DNA. The repertoire holds approximately 270,000 clones, roughly nine tenths seen once, with 1.2% in the top ten. Clinical history reported by participants formed the basis on which cohorts were assigned.

The receptor was derived from a human donor in a cohort exposed to, infected with or recovered from COVID-19 (not recorded which). The donor label of this sample is uncertain. Sequenced: PBMCs or T cells enriched from blood (not recorded which). The chain couples TRBV29-1 to TRBJ2-2; a weak D match, TRBD1 (5 bases). Written as DNA, the CDR3 is TGCAGCGTTACGCAGGGCCAAGGCACCGGGGAGCTGTTTTTT. As protein: CSVTQGQGTGELFF.